This T cell receptor beta chain was sequenced for a study of a mutant IDH1 vaccine in newly diagnosed glioma. Sequencing used immunoSEQ multiplex PCR; TCRdb keeps in-frame clones, though not all of them. The sample carries fewer than 65,000 clones, about 80% recorded once. This clone was seen only once. CDR3 length: 14 residues. CDR1 is SGHNT, CDR2 YYREEE, per germline (reference sequence). V was shortened by 0 bases and J by 7 bases, with 8 bases between the two germline ends. Indicated time point: baseline, week 1 (first vaccination visit). Treatment specified: pre-vaccination baseline after standard-of-care therapy.

The receptor was isolated from a woman aged 40 to 50 with glioma. This chain links TRBV5-4 with TRBJ1-6; D is ambiguous. The source was PBMCs, collected from a glioma patient treated with radiotherapy, temozolomide or both. Here the CDR3 reads CASSLGLGNSPLHF. DNA of the CDR3: TGTGCCAGCAGCTTGGGACTTGGGAATTCACCCCTCCACTTT.